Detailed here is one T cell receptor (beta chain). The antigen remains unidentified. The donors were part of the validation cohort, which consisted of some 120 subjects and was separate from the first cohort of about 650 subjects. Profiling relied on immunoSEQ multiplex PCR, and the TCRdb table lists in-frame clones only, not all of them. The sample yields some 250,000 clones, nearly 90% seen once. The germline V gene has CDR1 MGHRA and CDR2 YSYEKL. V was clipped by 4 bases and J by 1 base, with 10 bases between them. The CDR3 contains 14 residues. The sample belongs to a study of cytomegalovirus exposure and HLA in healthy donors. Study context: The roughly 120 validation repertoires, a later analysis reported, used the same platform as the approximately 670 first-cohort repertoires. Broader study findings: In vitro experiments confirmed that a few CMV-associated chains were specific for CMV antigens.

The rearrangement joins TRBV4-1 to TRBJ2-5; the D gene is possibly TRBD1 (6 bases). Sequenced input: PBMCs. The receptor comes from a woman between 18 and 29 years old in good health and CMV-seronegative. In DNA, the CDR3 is TGCGCCAGCAGCCTACAGGGAACCCAAGAGACCCAGTACTTC. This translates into CASSLQGTQETQYF.